This TCR beta chain originates from a study of T-cell memory formation after mild COVID-19. Overall study: In these data, TCR clusters were largely donor specific. The study, taken as a whole, reports: Shrinking CD4+ clones resided mostly in CM and EM, and CD8+ ones in EMRA. Memory sampled before infection contained some responding clones, suggesting cross-reactive memory joined. Contracting clones from day 15 to 85 showed balanced CD4/CD8; later expanders favored CD4+.

Germline-derived CDR1 and CDR2 are SQVTM and ANQGSEA. The CDR3 consists of 14 residues. V lost 4 bases and J lost 4, with 17 bases in between. A single record per CDR3 protein comes from TCRdb applying MiXCR to the 5' RACE reads. This table holds some 350,000 distinct CDR3 sequences, around 13% found once. This clonotype was seen at least ten times. What it binds is unknown. The chain uses TRBV29-1 and TRBJ2-7, with D perhaps matching TRBD2 (7 bases). The sample was PBMCs or a T cell subset sorted from them (not recorded which). The origin of this receptor is a young man who had mild COVID-19 (a few samples of this study predate the infection). Cell type and time point are not known. In DNA, the CDR3 is TGCAGCGTTGTCCCTGCGGGGGCGAGTTACGAGCAGTACTTC. It translates to CSVVPAGASYEQYF.